A selection of T cell receptor beta chains follows, all from one sample in a study of blood T cell repertoires in COVID-19. The method was immunoSEQ multiplex PCR; TCRdb's version includes in-frame clones alone and lacks a portion of them. The table includes 100,000 to 150,000 clones, roughly 90% detected once. Input material: peripheral blood. Every receptor here comes from a man aged 55-75 years with COVID-19, enrolled during active disease. Both conserved end residues are part of each CDR3. D genes are given only for firm matches. The size entry is marked missing in some rows and otherwise reads once, few, many or a size class.

V: TRBV11-1
D: TRBD2
J: TRBJ2-1
size: NA
CDR3: CASSLSGTSGGAEQFF
DNA: TGTGCCAGCAGCTTAAGCGGGACTAGCGGGGGGGCTGAGCAGTTCTTC

V: TRBV15
D: TRBD1
J: TRBJ2-3
size: once
CDR3: CATSRVRGLTDTQYF
DNA: TGTGCCACCAGCAGAGTGAGGGGGCTGACAGATACGCAGTATTTT

V: TRBV12-3/TRBV12-4
D: NA
J: TRBJ2-3
size: NA
CDR3: CASSFRETDTQYF
DNA: TGTGCCAGCAGTTTCAGGGAAACAGATACGCAGTATTTT

V: TRBV2
D: TRBD1
J: TRBJ1-2
size: NA
CDR3: CASRSIRGFIWEGYTF
DNA: TGTGCCAGCAGGTCAATCAGGGGGTTCATATGGGAAGGCTACACCTTC

V: TRBV14
D: NA
J: TRBJ2-3
size: NA
CDR3: CASSQQLAPTDTQYF
DNA: TGTGCCAGCAGCCAGCAACTAGCCCCCACAGATACGCAGTATTTT

V: TRBV7-9
D: NA
J: TRBJ1-2
size: NA
CDR3: CASSFAMAVSYGYTF
DNA: TGTGCCAGCAGCTTTGCCATGGCGGTATCCTATGGCTACACCTTC

V: TRBV2
D: NA
J: TRBJ1-3
size: NA
CDR3: CASSDREGKNTIYF
DNA: TGTGCCAGCAGTGATCGGGAGGGGAAAAACACCATATATTTT

V: TRBV7-3
D: TRBD1
J: TRBJ2-7
size: NA
CDR3: CASSLSPGQGASEQYF
DNA: TGTGCCAGCAGCTTGTCACCGGGACAGGGGGCCTCCGAGCAGTACTTC

V: TRBV6-4
D: NA
J: TRBJ2-3
size: NA
CDR3: CASSARLDSRAQYF
DNA: TGTGCCAGCAGTGCCCGCCTGGACTCTCGGGCGCAGTATTTT

V: TRBV4-3
D: NA
J: TRBJ1-1
size: NA
CDR3: CASSRGVQGADTEAFF
DNA: TGCGCCAGCAGCCGAGGAGTACAGGGCGCGGACACTGAAGCTTTCTTT

V: TRBV2
D: TRBD2
J: TRBJ2-5
size: NA
CDR3: CASSVTGREAGTQYF
DNA: TGTGCCAGCAGTGTAACTGGGCGGGAGGCGGGGACCCAGTACTTC

V: TRBV6-2/TRBV6-3
D: NA
J: TRBJ2-7
size: NA
CDR3: CASSPGGRTYEQYF
DNA: TGTGCCAGCAGTCCCGGGGGACGGACCTACGAGCAGTACTTC

V: TRBV18
D: NA
J: TRBJ1-6
size: NA
CDR3: CASSPFSRTVDSPLHF
DNA: TGTGCCAGCTCTCCATTCTCCCGGACAGTGGATTCACCCCTCCACTTT

V: TRBV19
D: TRBD1
J: TRBJ1-1
size: NA
CDR3: CASKVLAGQMNTEAFF
DNA: TGTGCCAGTAAAGTTTTGGCGGGACAGATGAACACTGAAGCTTTCTTT

V: TRBV27
D: NA
J: TRBJ1-1
size: NA
CDR3: CASSPPDSMNTEAFF
DNA: TGTGCCAGCAGTCCCCCGGACAGCATGAACACTGAAGCTTTCTTT

V: TRBV5-1
D: TRBD1
J: TRBJ1-4
size: NA
CDR3: CASGTGDEKLFF
DNA: TGCGCCAGCGGGACAGGGGATGAAAAACTGTTTTTT

V: TRBV7-9
D: NA
J: TRBJ2-5
size: NA
CDR3: CASSLGAGQETQYF
DNA: TGTGCCAGCAGCTTAGGCGCGGGCCAAGAGACCCAGTACTTC

V: TRBV10-3
D: NA
J: TRBJ2-3
size: NA
CDR3: CAISESLDGGTDTQYF
DNA: TGTGCCATCAGTGAGTCATTGGACGGGGGCACAGATACGCAGTATTTT

V: TRBV4-2
D: TRBD2
J: TRBJ2-1
size: NA
CDR3: CASSQDERGWSNEQFF
DNA: TGTGCCAGCAGCCAAGACGAGCGGGGGTGGAGCAATGAGCAGTTCTTC

V: TRBV14
D: NA
J: TRBJ1-1
size: NA
CDR3: CASSHRGYAEAFF
DNA: TGTGCCAGCAGCCACCGGGGGTACGCTGAAGCTTTCTTT

V: TRBV19
D: NA
J: TRBJ2-2
size: NA
CDR3: CASSIGTGWAGELFF
DNA: TGTGCCAGTAGTATAGGCACGGGATGGGCCGGGGAGCTGTTTTTT

V: TRBV12-3/TRBV12-4
D: NA
J: TRBJ1-2
size: NA
CDR3: CASSLLGDYGYTF
DNA: TGTGCCAGCAGTTTATTAGGGGACTATGGCTACACCTTC

V: TRBV27
D: NA
J: TRBJ1-1
size: NA
CDR3: CASSLGGAEWWMNTEAFF
DNA: TGTGCCAGCAGTTTAGGAGGGGCCGAGTGGTGGATGAACACTGAAGCTTTCTTT

V: TRBV10-3
D: NA
J: TRBJ2-3
size: once
CDR3: CAISQSGQETDTQYF
DNA: TGTGCCATCAGTCAGAGCGGTCAGGAGACAGATACGCAGTATTTT

V: TRBV7-9
D: TRBD1
J: TRBJ2-7
size: NA
CDR3: CASSVRDRVFEQYF
DNA: TGTGCCAGCAGCGTCCGGGACAGGGTGTTCGAGCAGTACTTC

V: TRBV2
D: NA
J: TRBJ2-5
size: NA
CDR3: CASRLALAEQETQYF
DNA: TGTGCCAGCAGGCTAGCTTTGGCGGAGCAAGAGACCCAGTACTTC

V: TRBV5-4
D: TRBD1
J: TRBJ2-2
size: once
CDR3: CASNNRGNTGELFF
DNA: TGTGCCAGCAACAACAGGGGGAACACCGGGGAGCTGTTTTTT

V: TRBV7-3
D: TRBD2
J: TRBJ2-5
size: NA
CDR3: CASSLMSGGGETQYF
DNA: TGTGCCAGCAGCTTAATGTCCGGCGGGGGGGAGACCCAGTACTTC

V: TRBV12-3/TRBV12-4
D: NA
J: TRBJ1-2
size: NA
CDR3: CASSPAGYGYTF
DNA: TGTGCCAGCAGTCCCGCGGGCTATGGCTACACCTTC